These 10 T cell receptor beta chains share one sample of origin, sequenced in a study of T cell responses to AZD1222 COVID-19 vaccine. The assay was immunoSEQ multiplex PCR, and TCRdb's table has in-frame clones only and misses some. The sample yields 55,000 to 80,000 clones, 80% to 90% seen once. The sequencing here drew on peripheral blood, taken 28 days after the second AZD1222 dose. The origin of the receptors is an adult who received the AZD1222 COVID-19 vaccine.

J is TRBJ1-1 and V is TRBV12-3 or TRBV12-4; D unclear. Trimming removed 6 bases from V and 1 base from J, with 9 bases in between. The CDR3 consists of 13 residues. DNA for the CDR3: TGTGCCAGCAGCAAACAAGAGAACACTGAAGCTTTCTTT. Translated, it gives CASSKQENTEAFF.

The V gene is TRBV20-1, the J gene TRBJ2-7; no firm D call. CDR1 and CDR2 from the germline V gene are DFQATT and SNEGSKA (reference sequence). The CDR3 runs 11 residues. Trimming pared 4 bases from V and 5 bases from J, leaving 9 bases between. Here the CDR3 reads CSAIATHEQYF. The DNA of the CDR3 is TGCAGTGCTATAGCCACTCACGAGCAGTACTTC.

As DNA, the CDR3 is TGTGCCAGCAGGAGAGAGCGTCAGGATGGCTACACCTTC. As protein: CASRRERQDGYTF. V usage is TRBV5-5 and J usage is TRBJ1-2; no clear D. Per germline, CDR1 SGHKS and CDR2 YYEKEE (reference sequence). Between the trimmed V and J ends, which lost 5 bases and 6 bases, there was a span of 14 bases. The CDR3 consists of 13 residues.

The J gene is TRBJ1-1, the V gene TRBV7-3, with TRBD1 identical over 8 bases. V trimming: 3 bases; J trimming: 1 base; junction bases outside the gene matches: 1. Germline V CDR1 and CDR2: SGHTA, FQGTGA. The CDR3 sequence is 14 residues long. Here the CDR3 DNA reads TGTGCCAGCAGCTTGACAGGGGCGAACACTGAAGCTTTCTTT. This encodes CASSLTGANTEAFF. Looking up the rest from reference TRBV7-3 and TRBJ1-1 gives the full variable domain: GAGVSQTPSNKVTEKGKYVELRCDPISGHTALYWYRQSLGQGPEFLIYFQGTGAADDSGLPNDRFFAVRPEGSVSTLKIQRTERGDSAVYLCASSLTGANTEAFFGQGTRLTVV.

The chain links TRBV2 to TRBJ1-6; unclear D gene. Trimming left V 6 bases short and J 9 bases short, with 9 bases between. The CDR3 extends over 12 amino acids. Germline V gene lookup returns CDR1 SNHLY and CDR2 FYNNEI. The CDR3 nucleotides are TGTGCCAGCAGGGCCGGTGGTTCACCCCTCCACTTT. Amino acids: CASRAGGSPLHF. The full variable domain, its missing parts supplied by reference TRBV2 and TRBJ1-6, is EPEVTQTPSHQVTQMGQEVILRCVPISNHLYFYWYRQILGQKVEFLVSFYNNEISEKSEIFDDQFSVERPDGSNFTLKIRSTKLEDSAMYFCASRAGGSPLHFGNGTRLTVT.

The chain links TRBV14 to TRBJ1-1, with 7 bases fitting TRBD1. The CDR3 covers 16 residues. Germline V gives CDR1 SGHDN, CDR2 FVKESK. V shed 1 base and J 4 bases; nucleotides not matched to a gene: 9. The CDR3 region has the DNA TGTGCCAGCAGCCAAGTGGCAGGGGGTCGGGCCACTGAAGCTTTCTTT. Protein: CASSQVAGGRATEAFF.

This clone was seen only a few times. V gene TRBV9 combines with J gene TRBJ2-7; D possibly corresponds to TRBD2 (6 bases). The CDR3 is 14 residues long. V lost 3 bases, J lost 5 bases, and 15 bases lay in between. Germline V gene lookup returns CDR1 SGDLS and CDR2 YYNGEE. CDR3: CASSASGGSDEQYF. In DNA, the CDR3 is TGTGCCAGCAGCGCTAGTGGGGGGAGCGACGAGCAGTACTTC. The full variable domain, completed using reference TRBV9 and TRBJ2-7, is DSGVTQTPKHLITATGQRVTLRCSPRSGDLSVYWYQQSLDQGLQFLIQYYNGEERAKGNILERFSAQQFPDLHSELNLSSLELGDSALYFCASSASGGSDEQYFGPGTRLTVT.

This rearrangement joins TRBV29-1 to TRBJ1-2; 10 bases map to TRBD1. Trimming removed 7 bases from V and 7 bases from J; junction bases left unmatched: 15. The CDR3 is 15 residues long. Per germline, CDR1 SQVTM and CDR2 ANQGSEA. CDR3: CSAVQAGQGPTGYTF. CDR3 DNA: TGCAGCGCTGTGCAGGCGGGACAGGGGCCCACTGGCTACACCTTC. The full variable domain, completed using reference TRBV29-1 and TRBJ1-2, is SAVISQKPSRDICQRGTSLTIQCQVDSQVTMMFWYRQQPGQSLTLIATANQGSEATYESGFVIDKFPISRPNLTFSTLTVSNMSPEDSSIYLCSAVQAGQGPTGYTFGSGTRLTVV.

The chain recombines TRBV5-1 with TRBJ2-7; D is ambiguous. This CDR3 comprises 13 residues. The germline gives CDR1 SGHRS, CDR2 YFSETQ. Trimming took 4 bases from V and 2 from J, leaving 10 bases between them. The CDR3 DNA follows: TGCGCCAGCAGCACTGACGGAACCTACGAGCAGTACTTC. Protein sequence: CASSTDGTYEQYF.

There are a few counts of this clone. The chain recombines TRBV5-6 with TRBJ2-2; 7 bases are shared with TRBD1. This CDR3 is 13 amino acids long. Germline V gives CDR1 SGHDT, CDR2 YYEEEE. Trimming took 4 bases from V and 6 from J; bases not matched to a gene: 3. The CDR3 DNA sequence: TGTGCCAGCAGCCTCGACAGGGCCGGGGAGCTGTTTTTT. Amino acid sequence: CASSLDRAGELFF.